These 7 T cell receptor beta chains share one sample of origin, sequenced in a study of preoperative IRX-2 immunotherapy in early breast cancer. Clones were sequenced by immunoSEQ multiplex PCR, and TCRdb holds only the in-frame ones, with some missing. The sample contains around 35,000 clones, about 95% of which appear only once. Treatment of the sample: preoperative locoregional IRX-2 cytokine immunotherapy. The material was obtained from a patient treated with IRX-2 immunotherapy. The receptors derive from a human donor with breast cancer.

This chain uses TRBV5-1 with TRBJ2-7, with 10 bases lining up with TRBD2. Losses at the gene ends were 6 bases for V and 7 bases for J; bases not matched to a gene: 7. Germline CDR1 SGHRS, CDR2 YFSETQ. CDR3 size: 13 residues. Here the CDR3 DNA reads TGCGCCAGCACCCCGGGACTAGCGTGGGAGCAGTACTTC. This translates into CASTPGLAWEQYF.

This chain uses TRBV7-9 with TRBJ1-2; 8 positions match TRBD1. The V gene end was trimmed by 5 bases and the J gene end by 7 bases; junction bases not matched to a gene: 9. The CDR3 length is 14 residues. Germline assignment: CDR1 SEHNR and CDR2 FQNEAQ (reference sequence). The CDR3 DNA reads TGTGCCAGCAGCAATGGACAGGGAATCAGTGGCTACACCTTC. Its protein is CASSNGQGISGYTF.

CDR3 sequence reads: CASSIKGGSTEAFF. The CDR3 nucleotides are TGTGCCAGCAGCATTAAGGGGGGGAGCACTGAAGCTTTCTTT. The V call is TRBV11-3, the J call TRBJ1-1; a weak D match, TRBD1 (6 bases). Trimming removed 5 bases from V and 4 bases from J, with 14 bases in between. The CDR3 sequence is 14 residues long. Germline lookup yields CDR1 SGHNT and CDR2 YENEEA.

The rearrangement uses TRBV18 and TRBJ1-3, with D possibly matching TRBD1 (6 bases). Trimming left V 5 bases short and J 0 bases short, with 14 bases between. The germline V gene has CDR1 KGHSH and CDR2 LQKENI. This CDR3 region has 16 residues. The CDR3 sequence is CASSKGQTNSGNTIYF. DNA of the CDR3: TGTGCCAGCTCAAAGGGACAAACAAACTCTGGAAACACCATATATTTT.

This chain links TRBV18 with TRBJ1-2; 7 positions agree with TRBD1. The germline CDR1 and CDR2 sequences are KGHSH and LQKENI. The V and J ends lost 2 bases and 8 bases, in that order; junction bases with no gene match: 8. The CDR3 has 14 residues. CDR3 in DNA: TGTGCCAGCTCACCAGCATTGGACAGGCGAGGCTACACCTTC. Residues: CASSPALDRRGYTF.

The chain recombines TRBV5-4 with TRBJ2-3, with TRBD2 matching over 11 bases. V trimming: 4 bases; J trimming: 5 bases; junction bases outside the gene matches: 3. The CDR3 has 14 amino acids. Germline CDR1 is SGHNT and CDR2 is YYREEE (reference sequence). This chain's CDR3 is CASSQGLAGDTQYF. In nucleotides, the CDR3 is TGTGCCAGCAGCCAAGGACTAGCGGGAGATACGCAGTATTTT.

The V call is TRBV27, the J call TRBJ2-5, with 9 nucleotides matching TRBD1. The end of the DNA fits TRBJ2-7 better, so the J call may be wrong. This CDR3 region has 15 residues. CDR1 and CDR2 from the germline V gene are MNHEY and SMNVEV (reference sequence). The CDR3 nucleotides are TGTGCCAGCAGTTTCCCCGGGACAGGGAAGTACGAGCAGTACTTC. It is translated as CASSFPGTGKYEQYF.